This TCR beta chain appears in the sequencing data of a study of CD4 and CD8 cells across lung adenocarcinoma regions. One entry per CDR3 protein, called by TCRdb with MiXCR from the PCR reads. The repertoire holds about 19,000 distinct CDR3 sequences, with 50% as singletons. Localized lung adenocarcinoma, a non-small cell lung cancer, affected the donors. The CDR3 is 14 amino acids. Between the trimmed V and J ends, which lost 4 bases and 6 bases, there was a span of 14 bases. The germline V gene has CDR1 LGHNT and CDR2 FRNRAP. This clonotype was picked up many times. This receptor was taken from a male donor with lung adenocarcinoma. The CD4 and CD8 labels of this study may be unreliable. Sample: CD8+ T cells from the margin of a lung tumor. This chain links TRBV12-5 with TRBJ2-3, with D unresolved. The CDR3 loop is CASGSRPLLDTQYF. The CDR3 nucleotides read TGTGCTAGTGGTTCTCGACCCCTGCTGGATACGCAGTATTTT. The full variable domain, its missing parts supplied by reference TRBV12-5 and TRBJ2-3, is DARVTQTPRHKVTEMGQEVTMRCQPILGHNTVFWYRQTMMQGLELLAYFRNRAPLDDSGMPKDRFSAEMPDATLATLKIQPSEPRDSAVYFCASGSRPLLDTQYFGPGTRLTVL.